This T cell receptor (beta chain) was captured by sequencing in a study of T cell repertoires in cytomegalovirus infection. At the level of the study: The authors used CMV epitopes that were HLA-C-restricted (recently identified) and HLA-B-restricted (well studied). Study-level findings and limits: Using cumulative public TCR beta family frequency, the authors identified those who carried CMV together with the relevant HLA.

This clonotype was picked up a small number of times. Its matching antigen is unknown. Germline V gives CDR1 SEHNR, CDR2 FQNEAQ (reference sequence). CDR3 size: 19 residues. J gave up 2 bases and V 5 bases, and 18 bases lay outside the gene matches. Each CDR3 protein is one row after TCRdb ran MiXCR on the reads. Of 450,000 to 650,000 distinct CDR3 sequences listed, around 40% are singletons. This TCR derives from a human donor in good health (CMV status not recorded). Some clones in this sample may be carry-over from other donors' samples. The sample consisted of cultured PBMCs, taken from culture after CMV antigen stimulation. The rearrangement joins TRBV7-9 to TRBJ2-5; 9 bases map to TRBD2. CDR3 protein: CASSDRWEATTSGQETQYF. The CDR3 DNA reads as TGTGCCAGCAGCGATAGGTGGGAAGCTACGACTAGCGGACAAGAGACCCAGTACTTC. Variable domain in full (rest from reference TRBV7-9 and TRBJ2-5): DTGVSQNPRHKITKRGQNVTFRCDPISEHNRLYWYRQTLGQGPEFLTYFQNEAQLEKSRLLSDRFSAERPKGSFSTLEIQRTEQGDSAMYLCASSDRWEATTSGQETQYFGPGTRLLVL.